These 10 T cell receptor beta chains share one sample of origin, sequenced in a study of shared clonotypes between healthy human individuals. Only CD45RO-negative cells positively selected for CCR7 counted as naive CD8 cells, so terminally differentiated effector memory CD45RA+ cells were excluded. Method: immunoSEQ multiplex PCR; TCRdb's copy keeps in-frame clones and lacks some. This sample has about 650,000 clones, with about 95% found just once. The source material was naive CD8+ T cells sorted from blood. The receptors stem from a woman in her twenties or thirties in good health.

The V and J genes are TRBV7-9 and TRBJ1-2; 7 nucleotides match TRBD1. V trimming: 6 bases; J trimming: 4 bases; junction bases outside the gene matches: 5. The CDR3 has 13 amino acids. Germline CDR1 is SEHNR and CDR2 is FQNEAQ (reference sequence). The CDR3: CASRLGQVYGYTF. CDR3 DNA: TGTGCCAGCAGACTAGGACAGGTCTATGGCTACACCTTC.

The sample holds a few counts of this clone. This CDR3 is CASSLAGAEQYF. CDR3 in DNA: TGTGCCAGCAGCTTGGCAGGGGCCGAGCAGTACTTC. The rearrangement links TRBV5-6 to TRBJ2-7; D might be TRBD1 (6 bases). V shed 0 bases and J shed 6 bases, with 7 bases lying between them. Germline CDR1 reads SGHDT; CDR2 reads YYEEEE. The CDR3 is made up of 12 amino acids.

The rearrangement joins TRBV19 to TRBJ2-7; D might be TRBD1 (6 bases). Germline V gene lookup returns CDR1 LNHDA and CDR2 SQIVND (reference sequence). The V and J ends lost 8 bases and 0 bases respectively, with 14 bases between them. The CDR3 has 14 amino acids. CDR3 loop: CASAGEGSSYEQYF. DNA of the CDR3: TGTGCCAGTGCAGGGGAAGGAAGCTCCTACGAGCAGTACTTC.

The chain has TRBV4-1 and TRBJ2-7; a weak D match, TRBD2 (6 bases). Germline loops: CDR1 MGHRA, CDR2 YSYEKL. Trimming shortened V by 1 base and J by 4 bases, and 14 bases separated the two germline ends. This CDR3 has 15 residues. DNA for the CDR3: TGCGCCAGCAGCCAAGTAGAGACTAGTTCGTACGAGCAGTACTTC. Protein: CASSQVETSSYEQYF.

The chain joins TRBV2 to TRBJ1-4, with 9 bases aligning to TRBD1. V shed 2 bases, J shed 7 bases, and the junction held 5 bases outside the gene matches. The germline V gene encodes CDR1 SNHLY and CDR2 FYNNEI. The CDR3 has 15 amino acids. CDR3: CASSETGGKGEKLFF. DNA for the CDR3: TGTGCCAGCAGTGAAACAGGGGGCAAGGGTGAAAAACTGTTTTTT.

The genes are TRBV7-7 and TRBJ2-5, with TRBD2 matching 10 bases. J lost 4 bases, V lost 0 bases, and 5 bases had no gene match. The CDR3 length is 16 residues. CDR1 is SSHAT, CDR2 FNYEAQ, per germline (reference sequence). CDR3 nucleotides: TGTGCCAGCAGCTTAGCGATAGCGGGAGGTGGAGAGACCCAGTACTTC. It codes for CASSLAIAGGGETQYF.

The V and J genes are TRBV2 and TRBJ1-3, with D hard to call. The CDR3 is 15 residues long. The ends were cut back, 5 bases at V and 1 base at J, with 12 bases in the middle. CDR1 and CDR2 from the germline V gene are SNHLY and FYNNEI. The CDR3 region is CASSPEARSGNTIYF. The DNA of the CDR3 is TGTGCCAGCAGTCCCGAGGCGCGATCTGGAAACACCATATATTTT.

The chain recombines TRBV2 with TRBJ2-7, with no clear D. Germline V gene data show CDR1 as SNHLY and CDR2 as FYNNEI. The CDR3 totals 12 residues. V lost 7 bases and J 2 bases, leaving 9 bases between the germline ends. The DNA of the CDR3 is TGTGCCAGCACCTTTTACACCTACGAGCAGTACTTC. Translated, it gives CASTFYTYEQYF.

On this clone itself: The sample carries other DNA sequences with the same CDR3. V gene TRBV9 combines with J gene TRBJ2-5; D may be TRBD2 (5 bases). This CDR3 spans 14 amino acids. The germline V and J ends were trimmed by 0 bases and 5 bases, with 11 bases remaining between them. Per germline, CDR1 SGDLS and CDR2 YYNGEE. In DNA form, the CDR3 reads TGTGCCAGCAGCGTAGAGGGCGGGCAGGAGACCCAGTACTTC. Translated: CASSVEGGQETQYF.

The chain is built from TRBV6-1 and TRBJ2-1; 9 bases are shared with TRBD2. In germline, CDR1 is MNHNS, CDR2 SASEGT. With 3 bases clipped from V and 7 bases from J, the junction kept 7 bases outside the gene matches. The CDR3 extends over 15 amino acids. The CDR3 sequence: CASSDWREGLNEQFF. The DNA for the CDR3 is TGTGCCAGCAGTGACTGGCGGGAGGGCCTAAATGAGCAGTTCTTC.